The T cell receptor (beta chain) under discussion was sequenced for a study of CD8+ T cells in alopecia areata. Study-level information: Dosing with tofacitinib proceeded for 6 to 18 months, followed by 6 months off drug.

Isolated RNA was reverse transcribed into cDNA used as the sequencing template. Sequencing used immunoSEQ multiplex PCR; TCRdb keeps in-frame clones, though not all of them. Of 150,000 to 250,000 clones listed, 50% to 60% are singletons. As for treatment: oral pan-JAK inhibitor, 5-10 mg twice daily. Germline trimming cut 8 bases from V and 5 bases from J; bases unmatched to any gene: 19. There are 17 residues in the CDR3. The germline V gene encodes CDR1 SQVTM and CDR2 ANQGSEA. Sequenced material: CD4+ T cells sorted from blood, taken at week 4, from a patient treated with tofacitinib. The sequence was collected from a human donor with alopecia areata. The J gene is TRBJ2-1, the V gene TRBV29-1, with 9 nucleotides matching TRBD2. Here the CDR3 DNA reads TGCAGCTACCACCCCCTAGGCGGGACTAGCCCCGACAATGAGCAGTTCTTC. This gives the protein CSYHPLGGTSPDNEQFF.